This entry lists 11 T cell receptor beta chains sequenced from one sample in a study of OX40 agonist ivuxolimab in advanced cancers. The repertoire was sequenced with immunoSEQ multiplex PCR; TCRdb's copy has only in-frame clones and lacks some. The top ten hold about 13% of the sample, which has around 53,000 clones, roughly 83% seen once. The material was CD4+ or CD8+ T cells sorted from blood, obtained in a trial of the OX40 agonist ivuxolimab. These TCRs come from an adult with an advanced solid tumor such as melanoma, head and neck, liver or kidney cancer.

This clone was found once. The chain links TRBV5-1 to TRBJ2-2, with a weak D call TRBD2 (6 bases). Between the trimmed V and J ends, which lost 0 bases and 0 bases, there was a span of 15 bases. The CDR3 consists of 18 residues. CDR1 is SGHRS and CDR2 is YFSETQ in the germline V gene. CDR3 protein: CASSLAPHGGANTGELFF. The CDR3 DNA is TGCGCCAGCAGCTTGGCCCCTCACGGAGGGGCGAACACCGGGGAGCTGTTTTTT.

V and J are TRBV6-5 and TRBJ1-3; perhaps TRBD1 as D (6 bases). Deletions cut 6 bases from V and 0 bases from J, with 12 bases between. The germline V gene encodes CDR1 MNHEY and CDR2 SVGAGI. The CDR3 consists of 15 residues. The CDR3 is CASRVGAGSGNTIYF. CDR3 sequence (DNA): TGTGCCAGCAGAGTGGGGGCAGGCTCTGGAAACACCATATATTTT.

CDR3 protein: CASSRDRGQETQYF. CDR3 in DNA: TGTGCCAGCAGCCGGGACAGGGGGCAAGAGACCCAGTACTTC. The J gene is TRBJ2-5, the V gene TRBV5-6; TRBD1 matches at 11 bases. J gave up 2 bases and V 4 bases, and 1 base lay outside the gene matches. Germline lookup yields CDR1 SGHDT and CDR2 YYEEEE. The CDR3 has 14 residues. The whole variable domain, remainder taken from reference TRBV5-6 and TRBJ2-5, is DAGVTQSPTHLIKTRGQQVTLRCSPKSGHDTVSWYQQALGQGPQFIFQYYEEEERQRGNFPDRFSGHQFPNYSSELNVNALLLGDSALYLCASSRDRGQETQYFGPGTRLLVL.

The chain employs TRBV5-6 and TRBJ1-4; D remains ambiguous. The CDR3 totals 15 residues. V lost 4 bases and J 4 bases, leaving 14 bases between the germline ends. Germline V lookup: CDR1 SGHDT, CDR2 YYEEEE. Here the CDR3 reads CASSQTAPYNEKLFF. CDR3 in DNA: TGTGCCAGCAGCCAAACGGCTCCCTATAATGAAAAACTGTTTTTT.

The rearrangement joins TRBV6-5 to TRBJ1-1; 7 bases are a match to TRBD1. Germline-derived CDR1 and CDR2 are MNHEY and SVGAGI. Unmatched junction bases numbered 5, after V lost 6 bases and J lost 4 bases. The CDR3 is 13 residues long. DNA of the CDR3: TGTGCCAGCAGGGGAGGGGGCTCCACTGAAGCTTTCTTT. The encoded protein is CASRGGGSTEAFF.

The V gene is TRBV19, the J gene TRBJ2-4, with 13 positions matching TRBD2. The CDR3 extends over 16 amino acids. Germline CDR1 reads LNHDA; CDR2 reads SQIVND (reference sequence). V lost 5 bases and J lost 1; bases outside the gene matches: 2. CDR3 nucleotides: TGTGCCAGTAGTCAACTAGCGGGGGGGGCCAAAAACATTCAGTACTTC. Protein product: CASSQLAGGAKNIQYF.

This chain links TRBV5-4 with TRBJ1-2; perhaps TRBD1 as D (5 bases). V was cut by 4 bases and J by 4 bases, with 14 bases left in between. This CDR3 spans 14 amino acids. Germline V gene lookup returns CDR1 SGHNT and CDR2 YYREEE (reference sequence). Here the CDR3 DNA reads TGTGCCAGCAGCCTAAAGGGGCTTTTCTATGGCTACACCTTC. It encodes CASSLKGLFYGYTF.

The CDR3 region is CASWSGAGRGYTF. DNA for the CDR3: TGTGCCAGCTGGAGCGGGGCAGGGAGAGGCTACACCTTC. This chain joins TRBV6-1 and TRBJ1-2; TRBD1 might be the D (5 bases). The CDR3 is 13 amino acids. Germline lookup yields CDR1 MNHNS and CDR2 SASEGT. Trimming took off 8 bases at V and 8 bases at J, with 18 bases between the two ends.

The CDR3 DNA reads TGTGCCAGCAGTCTAGCCGGGACCGCGAACACTGAAGCTTTCTTT. Its translation: CASSLAGTANTEAFF. The chain uses TRBV28 and TRBJ1-1, with a weak D call TRBD1 (5 bases). Looked up from germline, CDR1 is MDHEN and CDR2 is SYDVKM. Trimming stripped 5 bases from V and 1 base from J, with 14 bases between. The CDR3 loop spans 15 amino acids.

V is TRBV9 and J is TRBJ2-1; 7 bases are shared with TRBD2. Germline V lookup: CDR1 SGDLS, CDR2 YYNGEE. V was pared by 2 bases and J by 1 base, with 6 bases of the junction left unmatched. This CDR3 is 16 amino acids long. CDR3 nucleotides: TGTGCCAGCAGCGTCGGCGGGAGTAGATCCTACAATGAGCAGTTCTTC. Translated: CASSVGGSRSYNEQFF. The full variable domain, completed using reference TRBV9 and TRBJ2-1, is DSGVTQTPKHLITATGQRVTLRCSPRSGDLSVYWYQQSLDQGLQFLIQYYNGEERAKGNILERFSAQQFPDLHSELNLSSLELGDSALYFCASSVGGSRSYNEQFFGPGTRLTVL.

In this sample, this clone turned up once. In nucleotides, the CDR3 is TGTGCCAGCAGCTTAGGGGGGGCCGCGCCGGGTGGCTACACCTTC. Amino acids: CASSLGGAAPGGYTF. This chain connects TRBV7-9 to TRBJ1-2, with a weak D call TRBD1 (6 bases). The ends were cut back, 1 base at V and 7 bases at J, with 16 bases in the middle. Per germline, CDR1 SEHNR and CDR2 FQNEAQ (reference sequence). CDR3 length: 15 residues. Based on the CDR3 plus reference TRBV7-9 and TRBJ1-2, the full variable domain is DTGVSQNPRHKITKRGQNVTFRCDPISEHNRLYWYRQTLGQGPEFLTYFQNEAQLEKSRLLSDRFSAERPKGSFSTLEIQRTEQGDSAMYLCASSLGGAAPGGYTFGSGTRLTVV.